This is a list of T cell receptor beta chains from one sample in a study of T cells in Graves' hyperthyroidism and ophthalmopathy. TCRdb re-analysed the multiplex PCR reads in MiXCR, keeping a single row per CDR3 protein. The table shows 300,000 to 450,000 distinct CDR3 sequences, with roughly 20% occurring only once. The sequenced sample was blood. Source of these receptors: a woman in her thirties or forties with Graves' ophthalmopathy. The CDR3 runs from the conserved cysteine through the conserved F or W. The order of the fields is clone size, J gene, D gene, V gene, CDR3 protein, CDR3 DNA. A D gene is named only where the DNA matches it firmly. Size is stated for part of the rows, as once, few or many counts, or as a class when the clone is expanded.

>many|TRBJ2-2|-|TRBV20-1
CSAQKFAGELFF
TGCAGTGCTCAGAAGTTTGCCGGGGAGCTGTTTTTT
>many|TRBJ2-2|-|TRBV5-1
CASSPGQGVSGELFF
TGCGCCAGCAGTCCGGGGCAGGGAGTATCCGGGGAGCTGTTTTTT
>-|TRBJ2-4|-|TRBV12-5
CASGLDWEAKNIQYF
TGTGCTAGTGGTTTAGATTGGGAAGCCAAAAACATTCAGTACTTC
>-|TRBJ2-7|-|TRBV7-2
CASSLDAGHEQYF
TGTGCCAGCAGCTTAGACGCAGGGCACGAGCAGTACTTC
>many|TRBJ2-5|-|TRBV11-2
CASSLGTVPGTQYF
TGTGCCAGCAGCTTAGGGACCGTACCGGGGACCCAGTACTTC
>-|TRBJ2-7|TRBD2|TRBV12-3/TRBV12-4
CASSLGLAIYEQYF
TGTGCCAGCAGTCTCGGACTAGCGATCTACGAGCAGTACTTC
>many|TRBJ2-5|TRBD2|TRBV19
CASSTGTSGIRETQYF
TGTGCCAGTAGTACGGGGACTAGCGGGATCCGGGAGACCCAGTACTTC
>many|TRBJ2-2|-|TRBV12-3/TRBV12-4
CASSSNAGPTLGGELFF
TGTGCCAGCAGTTCAAACGCCGGCCCCACTCTAGGGGGGGAGCTGTTTTTT
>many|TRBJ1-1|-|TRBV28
CASSLLGTGGVRSF
TGTGCCAGCAGTTTACTAGGGACCGGGGGTGTGAGGTCCTTT
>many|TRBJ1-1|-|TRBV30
CAWVYHEAFF
TGTGCCTGGGTTTACCACGAAGCTTTCTTT
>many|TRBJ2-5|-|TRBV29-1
CSVAGHLRTGETQYF
TGCAGCGTTGCTGGACACCTGAGAACCGGAGAGACCCAGTACTTC
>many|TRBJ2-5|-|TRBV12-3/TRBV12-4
CASSSSTGYPETQYF
TGTGCCAGCAGTTCCTCTACAGGTTACCCAGAGACCCAGTACTTC
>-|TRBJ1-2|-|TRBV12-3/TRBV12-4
CASSFSVGEHGYTF
TGTGCCAGCAGTTTCTCGGTTGGGGAGCACGGCTACACCTTC
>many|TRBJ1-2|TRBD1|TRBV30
CAWNELIGQGGNGYTF
TGTGCCTGGAACGAACTTATCGGGCAGGGGGGGAATGGCTACACCTTC
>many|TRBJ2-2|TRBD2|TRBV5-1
CASRVREATTGELFF
TGCGCCAGCAGGGTGCGGGAGGCCACCACCGGGGAGCTGTTTTTT
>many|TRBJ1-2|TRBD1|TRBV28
CASSLGGTATYGYTF
TGTGCCAGCAGTCTTGGGGGGACAGCAACTTATGGCTACACCTTC
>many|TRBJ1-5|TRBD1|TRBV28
CASSPSSGGQQPQHF
TGTGCCAGCAGTCCAAGTTCAGGGGGCCAACAGCCCCAGCATTTT